Below, one TCR beta chain is given with its context. Using its own MiXCR run on the 5' RACE reads, TCRdb lists one record per CDR3 protein. The sample gives about 520,000 distinct CDR3 sequences, less than 25% of which show up once; around 1% is in the top ten. The data were taken from a study of identical twins. The CDR3 loop spans 16 amino acids. The J segment lost 8 bases and the V segment lost 1 base, leaving 8 bases of the junction unmatched. This sample was also put to use in a study of T cells expressing NK-cell markers.

The sample was CD4+ T cells sorted from blood. This clonotype was obtained from a woman younger than 30 in good health. This chain links TRBV12-3 or TRBV12-4 with TRBJ2-1; 10 positions agree with TRBD2. In nucleotides, the CDR3 is TGTGCCAGCAGTTTAGGTCTGAGGCTAGCGGGGGATGAGCAGTTCTTC. Protein product: CASSLGLRLAGDEQFF.